Listed here are 4 T cell receptor beta chains from one sample, sequenced in a study of human T cells and chemical hapten exposure. TCRdb called the RACE reads again in MiXCR, with one record for every CDR3 protein. The sample lists about 380,000 distinct CDR3 sequences; about 6% were seen once. Time point given: patch test 2, 6 weeks after DPC sensitization. Treatment meaning: therapeutic diphenylcyclopropenone sensitization with weekly scalp DPC. The sample in question was whole blood, obtained in connection with sensitization to the hapten diphenylcyclopropenone (DPC). The receptors shown here come from a woman aged 18-35 years with alopecia areata. Some clones in this sample may be carry-over from other donors' samples.

V and J are TRBV7-2 and TRBJ1-6; 7 bases fit TRBD1. Germline V gene sequence: CDR1 SGHTA, CDR2 FQGNSA. The CDR3 is made up of 15 amino acids. V gave up 1 base and J gave up 7 bases; unmatched junction bases: 4. CDR3 nucleotides: TGTGCCAGCAGCTTAGAAGGGGGCAGAAATTCACCCCTCCACTTT. Translation: CASSLEGGRNSPLHF.

The chain is built from TRBV20-1 and TRBJ2-3; 11 bases fit TRBD2. The CDR3 has 14 residues. V shed 6 bases, J shed 4 bases, and the junction held 6 bases outside the gene matches. The V gene's germline CDR1 is DFQATT and CDR2 SNEGSKA (reference sequence). The CDR3 sequence: CSADGLAGPDTQYF. CDR3 coding DNA: TGCAGTGCCGACGGACTAGCGGGCCCAGATACGCAGTATTTT.

This clonotype was counted a few times. V gene TRBV7-2 combines with J gene TRBJ2-3; 7 bases map to TRBD1. CDR3 length equals 17 residues. V was pared by 0 bases and J by 0 bases, with 6 bases of the junction left unmatched. Germline V gene lookup returns CDR1 SGHTA and CDR2 FQGNSA. The CDR3 sequence is CASSLAFRQGSTDTQYF. The CDR3 DNA reads TGTGCCAGCAGCTTAGCCTTCCGACAGGGTAGCACAGATACGCAGTATTTT.

This clonotype was observed many times. V is TRBV4-1 and J is TRBJ2-3, with 8 bases that match TRBD1. V trimming: 2 bases; J trimming: 2 bases; junction bases outside the gene matches: 6. Per the germline V gene, CDR1 is MGHRA and CDR2 is YSYEKL. The CDR3 sequence is 16 residues long. As DNA, the CDR3 is TGCGCCAGCAGCCAAAAGACAGGGGCAGCCACAGATACGCAGTATTTT. Amino acids: CASSQKTGAATDTQYF.